These 32 T cell receptor beta chains came from one sample sequenced in a study of PD-1 blockade in classical Hodgkin lymphoma. The table came from immunoSEQ multiplex PCR; TCRdb's copy has only in-frame clones and leaves some out. The data contain 70,000 to 85,000 clones, 85% to 95% of them singletons. Patients all relapsed after autologous stem cell transplantation, and there was variation in brentuximab vedotin exposure. Specimen: peripheral blood mononuclear cells (PBMCs), collected at baseline. These TCRs come from a human donor with classical Hodgkin lymphoma.

This clone has a single count. The chain carries TRBV4-2 and TRBJ1-5, with D perhaps TRBD1 (6 bases). Germline V gives CDR1 LGHNA, CDR2 YNFKEQ. Trimming took 3 bases from V and 8 from J, leaving 23 bases between them. The length of the CDR3 is 17 residues. The CDR3 protein is CASSHSREVGGFKPQHF. In DNA, the CDR3 is TGTGCCAGCAGCCATTCTAGGGAAGTCGGGGGCTTCAAGCCCCAGCATTTT.

This chain uses TRBV2 with TRBJ2-7; D is perhaps TRBD2 (5 bases). This CDR3 contains 14 residues. Germline assignment: CDR1 SNHLY and CDR2 FYNNEI. The V and J ends lost 5 bases and 3 bases respectively, with 14 bases between them. The CDR3: CASSFREGVYEQYF. CDR3 nucleotide sequence: TGTGCCAGCAGTTTCCGCGAGGGAGTCTACGAGCAGTACTTC. Filled out from reference TRBV2 and TRBJ2-7, the complete variable domain reads EPEVTQTPSHQVTQMGQEVILRCVPISNHLYFYWYRQILGQKVEFLVSFYNNEISEKSEIFDDQFSVERPDGSNFTLKIRSTKLEDSAMYFCASSFREGVYEQYFGPGTRLTVT.

The chain couples TRBV29-1 to TRBJ2-5; TRBD2 matches 8 bases. This CDR3 region has 14 residues. Germline V lookup: CDR1 SQVTM, CDR2 ANQGSEA. The trim removed 6 bases at V and 3 bases at J, leaving 9 bases unmatched. CDR3 residues: CSVYWRGVKETQYF. The DNA of the CDR3 is TGCAGCGTCTATTGGCGGGGGGTAAAAGAGACCCAGTACTTC.

This chain links TRBV6-5 with TRBJ2-1, with 8 nucleotides matching TRBD2. V shed 1 base and J 9 bases; nucleotides not matched to a gene: 5. Per the germline V gene, CDR1 is MNHEY and CDR2 is SVGAGI. The CDR3 contains 14 residues. The CDR3 loop reads CASSYLGTSGEQFF. In nucleotides, the CDR3 is TGTGCCAGCAGTTACTTGGGGACTAGTGGTGAGCAGTTCTTC.

J is TRBJ1-4 and V is TRBV19, with 9 bases matching TRBD1. The V segment lost 4 bases and the J segment 7 bases; nucleotides outside the gene matches: 4. This CDR3 comprises 14 residues. The germline gives CDR1 LNHDA, CDR2 SQIVND (reference sequence). CDR3 DNA sequence: TGTGCCAGTAGTAGGACAGGGGTGGGTGAAAAACTGTTTTTT. It specifies CASSRTGVGEKLFF.

This chain uses TRBV6-1 with TRBJ2-7; unclear D gene. V lost 6 bases and J 0 bases, leaving 12 bases between the germline ends. The CDR3 totals 14 residues. Per germline, CDR1 MNHNS and CDR2 SASEGT. CDR3 sequence: CASRPISSSYEQYF. The CDR3 bases are TGTGCCAGCAGACCTATTAGCAGCTCCTACGAGCAGTACTTC.

The rearrangement links TRBV9 to TRBJ1-3, with no clear D. The CDR3 extends over 15 amino acids. The ends were cut back, 4 bases at V and 3 bases at J, with 14 bases in the middle. The germline V gene has CDR1 SGDLS and CDR2 YYNGEE. CDR3 protein: CASSPPPAHGNTIYF. The CDR3 bases are TGTGCCAGCAGCCCCCCCCCAGCGCATGGAAACACCATATATTTT. Full variable domain (missing parts from reference TRBV9 and TRBJ1-3): DSGVTQTPKHLITATGQRVTLRCSPRSGDLSVYWYQQSLDQGLQFLIQYYNGEERAKGNILERFSAQQFPDLHSELNLSSLELGDSALYFCASSPPPAHGNTIYFGEGSWLTVV.

V and J are TRBV6-1 and TRBJ2-2; the D gene is possibly TRBD1 (6 bases). The CDR3 consists of 13 residues. V was clipped by 9 bases and J by 6 bases, with 14 bases between them. The germline gives CDR1 MNHNS, CDR2 SASEGT. Here the CDR3 DNA reads TGTGCCAGTAAGCTGGGGGCGGCCGGGGAGCTGTTTTTT. It is translated as CASKLGAAGELFF.

V and J are TRBV5-1 and TRBJ2-1; D is possibly TRBD2 (5 bases). The germline V gene encodes CDR1 SGHRS and CDR2 YFSETQ. The CDR3 covers 16 residues. The ends were cut back, 7 bases at V and 4 bases at J, with 21 bases in the middle. For the CDR3, the DNA is TGCGCCAGCCGCCCTCAACTAGGGCAATTATACAATGAGCAGTTCTTC. Protein sequence: CASRPQLGQLYNEQFF.

This chain links TRBV27 with TRBJ2-1, with D perhaps TRBD2 (5 bases). The CDR3 runs 17 residues. V was clipped by 2 bases and J by 4 bases, with 18 bases between them. CDR1 is MNHEY and CDR2 is SMNVEV in the germline V gene (reference sequence). The CDR3 spells CASSLTGVFTEYNEQFF. CDR3 sequence (DNA): TGTGCCAGCAGTTTAACCGGGGTATTTACTGAATACAATGAGCAGTTCTTC.

This clone occurred once. The chain uses TRBV18 and TRBJ1-5, with 7 bases matching TRBD1. Looked up from germline, CDR1 is KGHSH and CDR2 is LQKENI. This CDR3 is 16 amino acids long. V was pared by 2 bases and J by 6 bases, with 10 bases of the junction left unmatched. This CDR3 is CASSPAGGGQTQPQHF. The CDR3 DNA follows: TGTGCCAGCTCACCAGCAGGGGGTGGGCAGACTCAGCCCCAGCATTTT.

V is TRBV5-1 and J is TRBJ2-1; D is perhaps TRBD1 or TRBD2 (6 bases each). The CDR3 runs 16 residues. The germline V and J ends were trimmed by 0 bases and 6 bases, with 16 bases remaining between them. The germline V gene encodes CDR1 SGHRS and CDR2 YFSETQ. CDR3 residues: CASSLASGASFNEQFF. DNA for the CDR3: TGCGCCAGCAGCTTGGCCTCGGGGGCGTCTTTCAATGAGCAGTTCTTC.

This clone was found once. The chain employs TRBV27 and TRBJ2-5; D gene ambiguous. The CDR3 has 12 residues. Germline CDR1 MNHEY, CDR2 SMNVEV (reference sequence). V was clipped by 6 bases and J by 4 bases, with 9 bases between them. As DNA, the CDR3 is TGTGCCAGCAGCCTTACGGGAGAGACCCAGTACTTC. Residues: CASSLTGETQYF.

The rearrangement joins TRBV4-1 to TRBJ1-1; D unclear. V shed 1 base and J shed 10 bases, with 13 bases lying between them. Germline CDR1 and CDR2: MGHRA and YSYEKL. The CDR3 length is 13 residues. Here the CDR3 reads CASSQGFGLGAFF. The DNA for the CDR3 is TGCGCCAGCAGCCAAGGATTCGGTCTTGGAGCTTTCTTT.

The V and J genes are TRBV27 and TRBJ2-5; D is perhaps TRBD1 (6 bases). The CDR3 covers 14 residues. V was pared by 8 bases and J by 0 bases, with 13 bases between. From germline, CDR1 is MNHEY and CDR2 SMNVEV (reference sequence). CDR3 coding DNA: TGTGCCAGCCGAAAACAGGGATACCAAGAGACCCAGTACTTC. It encodes CASRKQGYQETQYF.

The V call is TRBV6-5, the J call TRBJ1-1; tentative D call: TRBD1 (5 bases). V lost 3 bases and J 7 bases, leaving 15 bases between the germline ends. CDR1 and CDR2 from the germline V gene are MNHEY and SVGAGI. CDR3 length: 14 residues. The CDR3 DNA reads as TGTGCCAGCAGTTATCGGGAGGGGCGATATGAAGCTTTCTTT. It specifies CASSYREGRYEAFF.

In nucleotides, the CDR3 is TGTGCCAGCAGTCCCGGGACAGGGTTATACTTGGACTATGGCTACACCTTC. Translation: CASSPGTGLYLDYGYTF. J is TRBJ1-2 and V is TRBV2; TRBD1 agrees at 9 bases. CDR1 and CDR2 from the germline V gene are SNHLY and FYNNEI. The CDR3 consists of 17 residues. V dropped 5 bases and J dropped 3; count of bases not matched to a gene: 13.

J is TRBJ2-3 and V is TRBV18, with TRBD1 identical over 9 bases. The CDR3 length is 17 residues. V shed 0 bases, J shed 2 bases, and the junction held 6 bases outside the gene matches. Germline values: CDR1 KGHSH, CDR2 LQKENI. The CDR3 region has the DNA TGTGCCAGCTCACCACCTTTAGGACAGGGGTACACAGATACGCAGTATTTT. Protein product: CASSPPLGQGYTDTQYF.

The rearrangement uses TRBV4-1 and TRBJ1-4; no firm D call. The V gene lost 4 bases and the J gene lost 0 bases, with 15 bases spanning the gap. This CDR3 region has 17 residues. CDR1 is MGHRA and CDR2 is YSYEKL in the germline V gene. The CDR3 here is CASSPISREPTNEKLFF. The CDR3 coding sequence is TGCGCCAGCAGCCCTATTAGTCGAGAGCCAACTAATGAAAAACTGTTTTTT.

This chain links TRBV27 with TRBJ2-5; 8 positions match TRBD2. Germline V gene lookup returns CDR1 MNHEY and CDR2 SMNVEV (reference sequence). This CDR3 comprises 15 residues. V shed 2 bases, J shed 5 bases, and the junction held 7 bases outside the gene matches. This CDR3 is CASSLGTRPTETQYF. The CDR3 DNA follows: TGTGCCAGCAGTTTAGGGACTAGACCCACGGAGACCCAGTACTTC.

The chain has TRBV25-1 and TRBJ1-4; no clear D. V lost 10 bases and J lost 5, with 11 bases in between. The CDR3 spans 12 residues. Germline V CDR1 and CDR2: MGHDK, SYGVNS. CDR3 in amino acids: CANQHNNEKLFF. CDR3 nucleotide sequence: TGTGCCAACCAGCACAACAATGAAAAACTGTTTTTT.

The V gene is TRBV7-6, the J gene TRBJ2-2, with TRBD1 as a possible D gene (6 bases). The CDR3 is 18 residues long. CDR1 is SGHVS and CDR2 is FNYEAQ in the germline V gene. Between the trimmed V and J ends, which lost 3 bases and 0 bases, there was a span of 17 bases. The CDR3 region is CASSFISGDISNTGELFF. DNA of the CDR3: TGTGCCAGCAGCTTCATTTCAGGGGACATCTCGAACACCGGGGAGCTGTTTTTT.

V is TRBV6-1 and J is TRBJ1-4; D gene uncertain. Trimming took off 10 bases at V and 4 bases at J, with 19 bases between the two ends. CDR3 length: 15 residues. Looked up from germline, CDR1 is MNHNS and CDR2 is SASEGT. As DNA, the CDR3 is TGTGCCACCAAAAAAGCTTATTCCGATAATGAAAAACTGTTTTTT. Translated: CATKKAYSDNEKLFF.

V gene TRBV7-6 combines with J gene TRBJ1-1; possible D gene TRBD1, 5 bases. V lost 0 bases, J lost 1 base, and 9 bases lay in between. The germline gives CDR1 SGHVS, CDR2 FNYEAQ. The CDR3 has 15 residues. The CDR3 sequence: CASSLAPQGNTEAFF. CDR3 nucleotide sequence: TGTGCCAGCAGCTTAGCGCCTCAGGGGAACACTGAAGCTTTCTTT.

The chain carries TRBV5-6 and TRBJ1-2; D not resolved. Germline CDR1 is SGHDT and CDR2 is YYEEEE. The CDR3 spans 15 residues. Trimming pared 0 bases from V and 2 bases from J, leaving 11 bases between. Here the CDR3 DNA reads TGTGCCAGCAGCTTGGCAGGTCAGGTGAACTATGGCTACACCTTC. This gives the protein CASSLAGQVNYGYTF.

The chain joins TRBV13 to TRBJ2-7; TRBD1 or TRBD2 may be the D gene (5 bases each). CDR3 length equals 18 residues. Germline V gives CDR1 PRHDT, CDR2 FYEKMQ (reference sequence). V was cut by 4 bases and J by 6 bases, with 28 bases left in between. The CDR3 DNA follows: TGTGCCAGCAGCTCCAGAACCGCCCGACAGTGGACTCTGCGCGAGCAGTACTTC. Protein product: CASSSRTARQWTLREQYF.

This rearrangement joins TRBV9 to TRBJ2-3; the match to TRBD2 covers 7 bases. CDR1 is SGDLS, CDR2 YYNGEE, per germline. The CDR3 contains 16 residues. The V and J ends lost 4 bases and 4 bases, in that order; junction bases with no gene match: 12. CDR3 region: CASSLRLADGADTQYF. In DNA form, the CDR3 reads TGTGCCAGCAGCCTTCGACTAGCAGATGGCGCAGATACGCAGTATTTT. The full variable domain, rest sourced from reference TRBV9 and TRBJ2-3, is DSGVTQTPKHLITATGQRVTLRCSPRSGDLSVYWYQQSLDQGLQFLIQYYNGEERAKGNILERFSAQQFPDLHSELNLSSLELGDSALYFCASSLRLADGADTQYFGPGTRLTVL.

V usage is TRBV7-6 and J usage is TRBJ1-6; D is uncertain. The V end lost 1 base, the J end lost 15 bases, and 13 bases lay between the germline ends. This CDR3 region has 13 residues. In germline, CDR1 is SGHVS, CDR2 FNYEAQ. CDR3 residues: CASSLGPSLHLHF. CDR3 bases: TGTGCCAGCAGCTTAGGCCCCTCTCTTCACCTCCACTTT.

The J gene is TRBJ1-3, the V gene TRBV5-1; tentative D call: TRBD1 (6 bases). Germline V gene data show CDR1 as SGHRS and CDR2 as YFSETQ. V lost 2 bases and J lost 2, with 11 bases in between. The CDR3 contains 15 residues. DNA of the CDR3: TGCGCCAGCAGCTTCAACAGGGAGACTGGAAACACCATATATTTT. This sequence encodes CASSFNRETGNTIYF.

J is TRBJ2-3 and V is TRBV30; 11 positions match TRBD2. The CDR3 has 15 residues. Germline CDR1 reads GTSNPN; CDR2 reads SVGIG (reference sequence). The trim removed 3 bases at V and 1 base at J, leaving 3 bases unmatched. The CDR3 sequence: CAWRGLAERTDTQYF. CDR3 sequence (DNA): TGTGCCTGGAGGGGACTAGCGGAACGCACAGATACGCAGTATTTT.

V is TRBV7-3 and J is TRBJ2-2; D might be TRBD2 (6 bases). The CDR3 length is 13 residues. Germline V lookup: CDR1 SGHTA, CDR2 FQGTGA. Trimming stripped 5 bases from V and 6 bases from J, with 10 bases between. Here the CDR3 reads CASSLGGAGELFF. The CDR3 region has the DNA TGTGCCAGCAGCCTCGGAGGGGCCGGGGAGCTGTTTTTT.

In its sample, this clone was seen a few times. The chain uses TRBV11-2 and TRBJ1-5, with D possibly matching TRBD1 (6 bases). CDR1 is SGHAT and CDR2 is FQNNGV in the germline V gene. The CDR3 is 14 residues long. The V and J ends lost 5 bases and 4 bases respectively, with 12 bases between them. DNA of the CDR3: TGTGCCAGCAGCGTCGACAGGTATAATCAGCCCCAGCATTTT. Translating it yields CASSVDRYNQPQHF.